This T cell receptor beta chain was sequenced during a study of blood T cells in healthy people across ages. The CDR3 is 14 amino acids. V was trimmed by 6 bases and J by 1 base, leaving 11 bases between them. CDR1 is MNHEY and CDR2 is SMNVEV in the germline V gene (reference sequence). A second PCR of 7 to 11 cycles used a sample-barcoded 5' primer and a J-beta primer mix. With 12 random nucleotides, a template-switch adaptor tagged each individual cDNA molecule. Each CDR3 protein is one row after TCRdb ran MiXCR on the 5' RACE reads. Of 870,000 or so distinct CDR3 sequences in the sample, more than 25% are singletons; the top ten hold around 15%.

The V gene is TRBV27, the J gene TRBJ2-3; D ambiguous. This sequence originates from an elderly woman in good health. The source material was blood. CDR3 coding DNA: TGTGCCAGCAGGTTGACGTTCGGCACAGATACGCAGTATTTT. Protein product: CASRLTFGTDTQYF.